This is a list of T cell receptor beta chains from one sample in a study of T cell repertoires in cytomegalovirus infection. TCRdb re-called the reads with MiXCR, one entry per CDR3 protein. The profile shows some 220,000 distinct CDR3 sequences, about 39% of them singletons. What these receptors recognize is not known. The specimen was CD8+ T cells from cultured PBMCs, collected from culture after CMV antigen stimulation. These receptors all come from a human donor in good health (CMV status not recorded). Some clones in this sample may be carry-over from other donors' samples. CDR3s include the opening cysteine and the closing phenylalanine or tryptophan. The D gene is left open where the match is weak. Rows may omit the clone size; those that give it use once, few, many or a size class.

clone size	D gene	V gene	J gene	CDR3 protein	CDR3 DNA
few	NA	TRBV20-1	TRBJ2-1	CSAALDAYNEQFF	TGCAGTGCCGCTCTTGACGCCTACAATGAGCAGTTCTTC
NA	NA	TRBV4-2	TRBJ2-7	CASSQTLVGSYEQYF	TGTGCCAGCAGCCAGACACTAGTCGGCTCCTACGAGCAGTACTTC
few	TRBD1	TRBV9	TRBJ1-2	CASSVAGTGAGYTF	TGTGCCAGCAGCGTAGCCGGGACAGGGGCTGGCTACACCTTC
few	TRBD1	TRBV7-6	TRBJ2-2	CASSPTLRGQGELFF	TGTGCCAGCAGCCCTACCCTCAGGGGGCAAGGGGAGCTGTTTTTT
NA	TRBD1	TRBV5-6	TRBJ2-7	CASSSGGSSYEQYF	TGTGCCAGCAGCTCAGGGGGTAGCTCCTACGAGCAGTACTTC
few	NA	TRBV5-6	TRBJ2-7	CASSLGGIGDHEQYF	TGTGCCAGCAGCTTGGGAGGAATAGGGGACCACGAGCAGTACTTC
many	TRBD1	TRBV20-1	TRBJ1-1	CSATTGEVEAFF	TGCAGTGCAACAACAGGGGAGGTTGAAGCTTTCTTT
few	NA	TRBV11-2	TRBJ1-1	CASSPWRGGNTEAFF	TGTGCCAGCAGCCCATGGAGAGGGGGGAACACTGAAGCTTTCTTT
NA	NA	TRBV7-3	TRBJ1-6	CASSDVGSPLHF	TGTGCCAGCAGCGATGTGGGTTCACCCCTCCACTTT
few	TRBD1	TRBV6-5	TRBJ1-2	CASSYRDRRDPMDGYTF	TGTGCCAGCAGTTACAGGGACAGGCGGGACCCTATGGATGGCTACACCTTC
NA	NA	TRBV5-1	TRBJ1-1	CASSLGMVGTEAFF	TGCGCCAGCAGCTTGGGAATGGTCGGAACTGAAGCTTTCTTT
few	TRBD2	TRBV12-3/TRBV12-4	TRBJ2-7	CASSLSGRTYEQYF	TGTGCCAGCAGTTTAAGCGGGAGGACCTACGAGCAGTACTTC
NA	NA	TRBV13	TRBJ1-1	CASRPRNTEAFF	TGTGCCAGCAGGCCAAGGAACACTGAAGCTTTCTTT
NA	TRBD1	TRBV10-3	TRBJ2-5	CAISGSRDREAETQYF	TGTGCCATCAGTGGTAGTAGGGACAGGGAAGCAGAGACCCAGTACTTC